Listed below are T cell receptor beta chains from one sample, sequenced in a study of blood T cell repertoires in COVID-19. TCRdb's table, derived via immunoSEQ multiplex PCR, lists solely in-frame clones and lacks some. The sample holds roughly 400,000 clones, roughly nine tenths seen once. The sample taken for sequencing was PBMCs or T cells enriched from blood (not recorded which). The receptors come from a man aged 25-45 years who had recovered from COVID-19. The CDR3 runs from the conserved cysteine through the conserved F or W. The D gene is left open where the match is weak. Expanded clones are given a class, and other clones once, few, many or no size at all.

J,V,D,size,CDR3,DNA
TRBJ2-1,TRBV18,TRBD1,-,CASLVIQVRGNEQFF,TGTGCCAGCTTAGTAATTCAGGTCAGGGGGAATGAGCAGTTCTTC
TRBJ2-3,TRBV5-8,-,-,CASSASHNRTSRDTQYF,TGTGCCAGCAGCGCTTCCCATAACAGGACCTCGCGGGATACGCAGTATTTT
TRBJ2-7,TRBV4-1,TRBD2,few,CASSLTPGLAGHEQYF,TGCGCCAGCAGCCTAACGCCGGGACTAGCGGGACACGAGCAGTACTTC
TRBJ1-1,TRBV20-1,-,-,CSASYSIEAFF,TGCAGTGCTAGCTATAGTATTGAAGCTTTCTTT
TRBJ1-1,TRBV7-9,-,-,CASSLMGAIAFF,TGTGCCAGCAGCTTAATGGGGGCGATTGCTTTCTTT
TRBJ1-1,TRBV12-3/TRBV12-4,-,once,CASSSGQFTEAFF,TGTGCCAGCAGTTCCGGACAATTCACTGAAGCTTTCTTT
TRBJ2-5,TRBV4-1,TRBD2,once,CASSQVSRGRGGQETQYF,TGCGCCAGCAGCCAAGTTTCGCGCGGCCGGGGGGGGCAAGAGACCCAGTACTTC
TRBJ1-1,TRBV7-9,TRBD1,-,CASTDTTGKHTEAFF,TGTGCCAGCACCGACACGACAGGGAAACACACTGAAGCTTTCTTT
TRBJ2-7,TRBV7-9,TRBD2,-,CASSLLAGTDYEQYF,TGTGCCAGCAGTTTGCTAGCGGGAACCGACTACGAGCAGTACTTC
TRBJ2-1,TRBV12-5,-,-,CASGLQIAVEGYNEQFF,TGTGCTAGTGGTTTACAAATAGCGGTGGAGGGCTACAATGAGCAGTTCTTC
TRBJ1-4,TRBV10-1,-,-,CASSESSATNEKLFF,TGCGCCAGCAGTGAGTCGTCTGCAACTAATGAAAAACTGTTTTTT
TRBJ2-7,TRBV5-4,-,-,CASSLGREQYF,TGTGCCAGCAGCTTGGGTCGCGAGCAGTACTTC
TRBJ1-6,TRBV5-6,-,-,CASSLAAIGQPVFF,TGTGCCAGCAGCTTGGCCGCTATCGGACAGCCCGTTTTCTTT
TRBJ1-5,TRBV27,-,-,CASSPTGHSNQPQHF,TGTGCCAGCAGCCCCACAGGGCACAGCAATCAGCCCCAGCATTTT
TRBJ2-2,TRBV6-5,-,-,CASSYSGGGAGELFF,TGTGCCAGCAGTTACTCGGGGGGTGGCGCCGGGGAGCTGTTTTTT
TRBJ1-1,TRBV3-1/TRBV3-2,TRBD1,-,CASSQGTGVAEAFF,TGTGCCAGCAGCCAAGGCACAGGGGTGGCTGAAGCTTTCTTT
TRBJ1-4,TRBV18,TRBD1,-,CASSPQPPGQGEEKLFF,TGTGCCAGCTCACCTCAGCCCCCGGGACAGGGTGAGGAAAAACTGTTTTTT
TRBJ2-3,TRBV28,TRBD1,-,CASRIGGVSTDTQYF,TGTGCCAGCAGAATAGGGGGCGTAAGCACAGATACGCAGTATTTT
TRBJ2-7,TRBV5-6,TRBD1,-,CASSSDPGQGYEQYF,TGTGCCAGCAGCTCCGACCCGGGACAGGGCTACGAGCAGTACTTC
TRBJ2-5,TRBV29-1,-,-,CSVLDSQETQYF,TGCAGCGTTTTGGACAGTCAAGAGACCCAGTACTTC
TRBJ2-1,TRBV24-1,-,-,CATSDLPLNYQNSNEQFF,TGTGCCACCAGTGATTTGCCTCTCAACTACCAAAACTCCAATGAGCAGTTCTTC
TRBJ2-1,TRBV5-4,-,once,CASSSSNEQFF,TGTGCCAGCAGCTCCTCCAATGAGCAGTTCTTC
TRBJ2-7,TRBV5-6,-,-,CASSLARAGTSYEQYF,TGTGCCAGCAGCTTGGCCCGGGCGGGGACCTCCTACGAGCAGTACTTC
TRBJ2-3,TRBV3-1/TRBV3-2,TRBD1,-,CASSPTGADTQYF,TGTGCCAGCAGCCCGACAGGGGCAGATACGCAGTATTTT
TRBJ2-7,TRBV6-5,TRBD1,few,CASSRDRDYEQYF,TGTGCCAGCAGCCGGGACAGGGACTACGAGCAGTACTTC
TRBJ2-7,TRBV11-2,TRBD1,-,CASSMGQGFYEQYF,TGTGCCAGCAGCATGGGACAGGGGTTCTACGAGCAGTACTTC
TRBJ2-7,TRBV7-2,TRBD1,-,CASSQRTGTLFHEQYF,TGTGCCAGCAGCCAGAGGACAGGGACGTTGTTTCACGAGCAGTACTTC
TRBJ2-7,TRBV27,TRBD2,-,CASSPLTSGSYEQYF,TGTGCCAGCAGTCCCCTGACTAGCGGATCCTACGAGCAGTACTTC
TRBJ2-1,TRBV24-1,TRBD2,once,CATTREENNEQFF,TGTGCCACCACCCGGGAGGAGAACAATGAGCAGTTCTTC
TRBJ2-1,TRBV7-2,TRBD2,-,CASLYRTSGRKNEQFF,TGTGCCAGCTTGTATAGGACTAGCGGGAGGAAAAATGAGCAGTTCTTC
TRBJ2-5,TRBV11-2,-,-,CASSPAGYLETQYF,TGTGCCAGCAGCCCCGCGGGGTACCTTGAGACCCAGTACTTC
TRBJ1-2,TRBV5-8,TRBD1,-,CASSYGQGDGYTF,TGTGCCAGCAGCTACGGACAGGGGGACGGCTACACCTTC
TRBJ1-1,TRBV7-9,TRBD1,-,CASSSGQGYTEAFF,TGTGCCAGCAGCTCAGGACAGGGTTACACTGAAGCTTTCTTT
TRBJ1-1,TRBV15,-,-,CATSRDPVNTEAFF,TGTGCCACCAGCAGAGATCCCGTGAACACTGAAGCTTTCTTT
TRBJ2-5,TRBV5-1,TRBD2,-,CASSLSSGSIGTQYF,TGCGCCAGCAGCTTATCTAGCGGGAGTATTGGGACCCAGTACTTC